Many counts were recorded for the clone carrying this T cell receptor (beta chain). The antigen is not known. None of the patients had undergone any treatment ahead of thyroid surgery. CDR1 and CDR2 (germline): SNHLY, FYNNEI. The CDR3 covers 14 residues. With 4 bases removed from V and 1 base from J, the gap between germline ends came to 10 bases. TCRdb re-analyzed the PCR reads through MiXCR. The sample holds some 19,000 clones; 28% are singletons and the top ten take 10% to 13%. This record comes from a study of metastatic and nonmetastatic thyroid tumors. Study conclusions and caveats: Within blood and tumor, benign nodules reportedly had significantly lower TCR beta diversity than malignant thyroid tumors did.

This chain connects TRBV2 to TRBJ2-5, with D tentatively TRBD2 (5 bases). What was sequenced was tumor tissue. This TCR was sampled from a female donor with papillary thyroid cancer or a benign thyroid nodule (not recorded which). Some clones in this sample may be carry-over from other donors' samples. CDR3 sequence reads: CASSVSLAQETQYF. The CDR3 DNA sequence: TGTGCCAGCAGTGTTAGTCTAGCCCAAGAGACCCAGTACTTC.